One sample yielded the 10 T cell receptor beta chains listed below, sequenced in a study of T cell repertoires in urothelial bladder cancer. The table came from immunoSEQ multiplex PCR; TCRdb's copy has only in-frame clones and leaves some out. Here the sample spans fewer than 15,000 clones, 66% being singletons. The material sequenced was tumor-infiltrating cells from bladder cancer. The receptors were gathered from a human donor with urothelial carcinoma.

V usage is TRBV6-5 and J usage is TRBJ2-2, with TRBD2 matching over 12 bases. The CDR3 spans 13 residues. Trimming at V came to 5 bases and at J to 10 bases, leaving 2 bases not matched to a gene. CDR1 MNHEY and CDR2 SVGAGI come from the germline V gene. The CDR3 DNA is TGTGCCAGCAGTCTAGCGGGGGGGACGGAGCTGTTTTTT. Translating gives CASSLAGGTELFF.

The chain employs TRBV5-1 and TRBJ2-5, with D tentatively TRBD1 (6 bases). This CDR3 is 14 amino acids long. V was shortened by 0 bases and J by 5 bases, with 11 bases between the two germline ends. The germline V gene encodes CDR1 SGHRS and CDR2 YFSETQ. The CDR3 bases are TGCGCCAGCAGCTTGGGGGGGCCGGCGGAGACCCAGTACTTC. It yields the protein CASSLGGPAETQYF.

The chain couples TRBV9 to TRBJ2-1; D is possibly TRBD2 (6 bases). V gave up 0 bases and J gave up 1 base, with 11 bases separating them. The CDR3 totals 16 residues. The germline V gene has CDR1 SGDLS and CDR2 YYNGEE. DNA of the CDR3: TGTGCCAGCAGCGTAGACCCGACTAGATCCTACAATGAGCAGTTCTTC. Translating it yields CASSVDPTRSYNEQFF.

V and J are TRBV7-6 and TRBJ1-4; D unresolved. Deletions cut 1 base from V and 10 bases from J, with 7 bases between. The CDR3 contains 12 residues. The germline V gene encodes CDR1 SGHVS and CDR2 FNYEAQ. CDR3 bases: TGTGCCAGCAGCTTAGGTGCAGGAAAACTGTTTTTT. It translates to CASSLGAGKLFF. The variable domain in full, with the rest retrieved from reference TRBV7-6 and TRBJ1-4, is GAGVSQSPRYKVTKRGQDVALRCDPISGHVSLYWYRQALGQGPEFLTYFNYEAQQDKSGLPNDRFSAERPEGSISTLTIQRTEQRDSAMYRCASSLGAGKLFFGSGTQLSVL.

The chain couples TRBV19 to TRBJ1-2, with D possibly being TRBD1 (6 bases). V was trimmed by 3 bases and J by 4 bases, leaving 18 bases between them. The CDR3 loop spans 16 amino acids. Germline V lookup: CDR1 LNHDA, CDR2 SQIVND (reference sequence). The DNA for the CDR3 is TGTGCCAGTAGTATCGGGGATGGACAGTCCTTCTATGGCTACACCTTC. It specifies CASSIGDGQSFYGYTF.

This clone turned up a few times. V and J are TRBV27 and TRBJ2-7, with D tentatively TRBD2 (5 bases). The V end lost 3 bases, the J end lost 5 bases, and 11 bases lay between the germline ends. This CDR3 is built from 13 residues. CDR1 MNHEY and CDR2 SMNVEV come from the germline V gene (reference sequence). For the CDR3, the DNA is TGTGCCAGCAGTTTGGCGGATAGCGACGAGCAGTACTTC. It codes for CASSLADSDEQYF.

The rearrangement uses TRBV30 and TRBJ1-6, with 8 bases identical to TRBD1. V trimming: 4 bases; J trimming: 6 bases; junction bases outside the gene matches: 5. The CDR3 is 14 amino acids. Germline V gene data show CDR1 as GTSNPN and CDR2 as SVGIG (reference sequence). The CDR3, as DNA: TGTGCCTGGACCCCACAGGGGGTTAATTCACCCCTCCACTTT. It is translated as CAWTPQGVNSPLHF.

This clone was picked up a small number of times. The CDR3, as DNA: TGTGCCAGCGGGGGTAGCGGCTACGAGCAGTACGTC. Translation: CASGGSGYEQYV. The rearrangement uses TRBV2 and TRBJ2-7; D may be TRBD2 (6 bases). The V and J ends lost 8 bases and 3 bases respectively, with 11 bases between them. CDR1 SNHLY and CDR2 FYNNEI come from the germline V gene. The CDR3 runs to 12 residues.

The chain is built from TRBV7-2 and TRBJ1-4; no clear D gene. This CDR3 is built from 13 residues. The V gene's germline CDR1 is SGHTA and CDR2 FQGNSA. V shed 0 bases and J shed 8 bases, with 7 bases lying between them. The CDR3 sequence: CASSLAFGEKLFF. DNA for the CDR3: TGTGCCAGCAGCTTAGCATTTGGAGAAAAACTGTTTTTT.

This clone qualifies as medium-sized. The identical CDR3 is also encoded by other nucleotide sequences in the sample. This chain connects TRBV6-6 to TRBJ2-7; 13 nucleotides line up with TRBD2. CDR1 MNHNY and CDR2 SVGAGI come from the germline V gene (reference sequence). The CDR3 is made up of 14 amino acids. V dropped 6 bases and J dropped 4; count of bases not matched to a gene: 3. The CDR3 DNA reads TGTGCCAGCAGGGGGACTAGCGGGGAGTACGAGCAGTACTTC. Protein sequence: CASRGTSGEYEQYF.